Sequencing of this TCR beta chain was carried out in a study of neurological immune-mediated disorders. Study context: The approximately 35 patients with multiple sclerosis comprised some 30 relapsing-remitting cases and 3 secondary progressive cases.

The unsorted libraries originated from 2 million PBMCs that had been stored at -80 C. This clonotype was found many times. The CDR3 is 12 residues long. V lost 8 bases to trimming and J lost 7 bases, with 14 bases between them. The germline V gene encodes CDR1 ENHRY and CDR2 SYGVKD. It was by 5'RACE with 10-nucleotide random UMIs that the cDNA was made. Each CDR3 protein is one row after TCRdb ran MiXCR on the 5' RACE reads. The sample lists about 46,000 distinct CDR3 sequences, under 2% seen once, with 2.2% in the top ten. This receptor was obtained from a middle-aged woman with multiple sclerosis. The sample consisted of PBMCs. The chain uses TRBV10-3 and TRBJ2-5, with D perhaps TRBD1 or TRBD2 (6 bases each). The CDR3 region is CAISGGGMTQYF. The CDR3 DNA is TGTGCCATCTCCGGAGGGGGGATGACCCAGTACTTC.